The following is a T cell receptor beta chain sequence with its context. Which antigen it targets is not known. No much larger clone exists at a distance of one base, and base qualities are not known. This sample was included in a study of a mutant IDH1 vaccine in newly diagnosed glioma (dated by TCRdb to 2020 to 2022). Background on the whole study: Patients received eight vaccinations in weeks 1, 3, 5, 7, 11, 15, 19 and 23, corresponding to visits V03 through V10. Peripheral blood was drawn at six visits: V03 (baseline), V05, V07, V10, V12 and V13. For exploratory analyses, about 25 treated patients had longitudinal TCRB deep sequencing done wherever samples were available. Prior to enrollment, patients had been given standard therapy consisting of radiotherapy alone, temozolomide alone, or radiochemotherapy with temozolomide, with the combination given to most patients. Vaccination started 4-6 weeks after radiotherapy alone, or was given together with temozolomide cycles in the groups whose treatment included chemotherapy. Of the 25 to 35 treated patients, approximately 62% were male and around 40% were female, and a mean age of roughly 40 years was recorded.

The library was prepared using the immunoSEQ multiplex PCR assay. Rearranged TCR beta chain sequences were amplified with the hsTCRB Kit following the manufacturer's protocol. An Illumina MiSeq was used to sequence the TCRB libraries. In the authors' own workflow: The proprietary platform of the kit vendor was used for demultiplexing, trimming and gene mapping. Not all clones reach the TCRdb copy of this immuneACCESS table, which keeps in-frame sequences only. Checked studies attribute under half of the gap to unresolved V genes and leave the rest unexplained. Clone size and the V and J calls come from that table; the DNA yielded D and trimming. For this sample the table gives about 130,000 clones, of which about four fifths were detected only once. The ten largest clones represent about 5.5% of the sample. V gives up 7 bases and J gives up 3 bases, and the segment between their germline ends measures 13 bases. The cysteine opens and the phenylalanine closes a CDR3 of 14 amino acids. CDR3 DNA is the only sequence kept; it has 42 bases, read in frame from the first base. The germline V gene supplies CDR1 SGHRS and CDR2 YFSETQ.

The investigation overall reported the following: Immune responses induced by the vaccine were seen in roughly 95% of patients across multiple MHC alleles. Pseudoprogression seemed to be unrelated to changes in the top peripheral T cell clonotypes found by TCRB sequencing. The authors stated that sample limitations prevented analyses of patient blood samples from being reproduced. Selection of PBMC samples for TCRB deep sequencing was based on availability.

The intended sense of this specimen's time point label: week 11, during vaccination. Each vaccine dose, consisting of 300 ug of a 20-mer mutant IDH1 peptide in Montanide, was administered subcutaneously with topical imiquimod. Newly diagnosed WHO grade 3 or 4 IDH1-mutant astrocytomas showing loss of nuclear ATRX were present in the donors. The samples were drawn from NOA16, a multicentre, single-arm, open-label phase I trial in Germany that tested a mutant IDH1 peptide vaccine in humans for the first time. Genomic DNA for TCRB sequencing was extracted from EDTA blood using the DNeasy Blood and Tissue Kit.

The material sequenced was PBMCs, taken from a glioma patient whose treatment included an IDH1 peptide vaccine. This sequence was found in a man in his forties with glioma. The sequence links TRBV5-1 to TRBJ2-2, and possibly TRBD2, on 6 matching bases. The nucleotide sequence reads TGCGCCAGCTGGGGACTTACTTACACCGGGGAGCTGTTTTTT. It codes for CASWGLTYTGELFF.